A single sample is the source of the 19 T cell receptor beta chains below, sequenced in a study of cytomegalovirus exposure and HLA in healthy donors. Primers for the PCR totalled 60 Vbeta and 13 Jbeta. Some clones are missing from TCRdb's copy, which holds only in-frame ones; the method was immunoSEQ multiplex PCR. The table lists tens of thousands of clones, 55% to 75% of them singletons, with less than 3.5% in the top ten. Sequencing was done on a sample of PBMCs. Every receptor here comes from a woman in her twenties or thirties in good health and CMV-seronegative.

The rearrangement uses TRBV28 and TRBJ1-2; perhaps TRBD1 as D (5 bases). The V end lost 8 bases, the J end lost 4 bases, and 17 bases lay between the germline ends. The CDR3 is 14 amino acids. CDR1 is MDHEN, CDR2 SYDVKM, per germline. CDR3 sequence: CASRMGGAVYGYTF. The CDR3 bases are TGTGCCAGCCGTATGGGCGGGGCGGTCTATGGCTACACCTTC.

The chain couples TRBV6-1 to TRBJ2-5, with TRBD1 identical over 7 bases. The CDR3 runs to 14 residues. The germline V gene encodes CDR1 MNHNS and CDR2 SASEGT. The trim removed 1 base at V and 5 bases at J, leaving 4 bases unmatched. This chain's CDR3 is CASSEEGTAETQYF. CDR3 nucleotides: TGTGCCAGCAGTGAAGAAGGGACAGCTGAGACCCAGTACTTC.

The chain combines TRBV6-5 with TRBJ1-1; no definite D call. V was clipped by 2 bases and J by 0 bases, with 10 bases between them. There are 15 residues in the CDR3. The germline gives CDR1 MNHEY, CDR2 SVGAGI. CDR3 nucleotides: TGTGCCAGCAGTTACCTACAGAACATGAACACTGAAGCTTTCTTT. Translation: CASSYLQNMNTEAFF.

The rearrangement joins TRBV6-4 to TRBJ1-2; D uncertain. Germline V gives CDR1 MRHNA, CDR2 SNTAGT. V lost 0 bases, J lost 1 base, and 9 bases lay in between. The CDR3 covers 15 residues. The CDR3 sequence is CASSDSSGVNYGYTF. The CDR3 region has the DNA TGTGCCAGCAGTGACTCGAGCGGTGTTAACTATGGCTACACCTTC.

In this sample, this clone turned up once. The rearrangement joins TRBV9 to TRBJ2-6, with unresolved D. CDR1 and CDR2 (germline): SGDLS, YYNGEE. With 1 base removed from V and 4 bases from J, the gap between germline ends came to 6 bases. The CDR3 contains 14 residues. The CDR3 sequence is CASSVQSGANVLTF. The CDR3 DNA sequence: TGTGCCAGCAGCGTACAGTCGGGGGCCAACGTCCTGACTTTC.

The chain recombines TRBV21-1 with TRBJ2-4; TRBD1, the table's D call, was not compared with the DNA. TRBV21-1 is termed a pseudogene. This CDR3 comprises 17 residues. CDR3 region: CASSASRTGGLRNIQYF. The CDR3 coding sequence is TGTGCCAGCAGCGCGTCGCGGACAGGGGGGCTAAGGAACATTCAGTACTTC.

The chain has TRBV9 and TRBJ1-1; no definite D call. Trimming removed 4 bases from V and 5 bases from J, with 15 bases in between. The CDR3 totals 14 residues. The germline V gene has CDR1 SGDLS and CDR2 YYNGEE. The CDR3 loop is CASSLSRDYTEAFF. The CDR3, as DNA: TGTGCCAGCAGCTTATCCCGGGATTATACTGAAGCTTTCTTT.

V usage is TRBV2 and J usage is TRBJ2-2; D not resolved. The germline V gene encodes CDR1 SNHLY and CDR2 FYNNEI. Trimming removed 8 bases at V and 6 bases at J, with 10 bases between. This CDR3 is built from 12 residues. In DNA, the CDR3 is TGTGCCAGCCGCCCCGTAGCCGGGGAGCTGTTTTTT. Its protein is CASRPVAGELFF.

V usage is TRBV11-1 and J usage is TRBJ1-1; D remains ambiguous. Germline CDR1 reads SGHAT; CDR2 reads FQDESV (reference sequence). Trimming removed 5 bases from V and 7 bases from J, with 14 bases in between. This CDR3 spans 13 amino acids. CDR3 residues: CASSPRGSYEAFF. The CDR3 DNA follows: TGTGCCAGCAGCCCCCGGGGATCGTATGAAGCTTTCTTT. Combining the CDR3 with reference TRBV11-1 and TRBJ1-1 gives the whole variable domain EAEVAQSPRYKITEKSQAVAFWCDPISGHATLYWYRQILGQGPELLVQFQDESVVDDSQLPKDRFSAERLKGVDSTLKIQPAELGDSAMYLCASSPRGSYEAFFGQGTRLTVV.

The genes are TRBV30 and TRBJ1-5; D is perhaps TRBD2 (6 bases). The better agreement between TRBJ2-3 and the DNA end casts doubt on the J call. The germline CDR1 and CDR2 sequences are GTSNPN and SVGIG (reference sequence). The CDR3 totals 14 residues. The CDR3 region is CAWSKRDFNQPQYF. The DNA for the CDR3 is TGTGCCTGGAGTAAGAGGGACTTCAATCAGCCCCAGTATTTT.

This clone was seen once. The CDR3 nucleotides are TGTGCCTGGAGTGTTTCAGTTCTTGAGCAGTTCTTC. It specifies CAWSVSVLEQFF. The chain combines TRBV30 with TRBJ2-1; no clear D. The V end lost 0 bases, the J end lost 9 bases, and 9 bases lay between the germline ends. Germline assignment: CDR1 GTSNPN and CDR2 SVGIG (reference sequence). There are 12 residues in the CDR3.

The sample holds a few counts of this clone. The CDR3 here is CASRAPRGRPYEQYF. The CDR3 nucleotides are TGTGCCAGCAGGGCCCCTCGGGGGAGACCCTACGAGCAGTACTTC. The rearrangement joins TRBV2 to TRBJ2-7; weak D call: TRBD2 (6 bases). Trimming stripped 6 bases from V and 2 bases from J, with 17 bases between. From germline, CDR1 is SNHLY and CDR2 FYNNEI. The CDR3 is 15 residues long.

The chain couples TRBV11-2 to TRBJ2-1; D gene ambiguous. The CDR3 contains 15 residues. Looked up from germline, CDR1 is SGHAT and CDR2 is FQNNGV. The ends were cut back, 5 bases at V and 1 base at J, with 12 bases in the middle. CDR3 in amino acids: CASSPPMSSYNEQFF. CDR3 bases: TGTGCCAGCAGCCCCCCGATGAGTTCCTACAATGAGCAGTTCTTC. The full variable domain, its missing parts supplied by reference TRBV11-2 and TRBJ2-1, is EAGVAQSPRYKIIEKRQSVAFWCNPISGHATLYWYQQILGQGPKLLIQFQNNGVVDDSQLPKDRFSAERLKGVDSTLKIQPAKLEDSAVYLCASSPPMSSYNEQFFGPGTRLTVL.

This sequence joins TRBV20-1 and TRBJ2-5; TRBD1 might be the D (6 bases). The CDR3 consists of 11 residues. Germline V lookup: CDR1 DFQATT, CDR2 SNEGSKA (reference sequence). Between the trimmed V and J ends, which lost 0 bases and 12 bases, there was a span of 11 bases. CDR3 DNA: TGCAGTGCTAGAGATCGTGCAGGGGAGTACTTC. The encoded protein is CSARDRAGEYF.

The chain couples TRBV7-8 to TRBJ2-7; TRBD2 matches 11 bases. Trimming at V came to 1 base and at J to 4 bases, leaving 3 bases not matched to a gene. The germline V gene has CDR1 SGHVS and CDR2 FQNEAQ. The length of the CDR3 is 15 residues. The CDR3 loop reads CASSLETSGIYEQYF. CDR3 DNA sequence: TGTGCCAGCAGCTTAGAGACTAGCGGGATATACGAGCAGTACTTC.

This sequence joins TRBV7-9 and TRBJ2-5; TRBD2 aligns across 15 bases. The CDR3 totals 15 residues. Trimming at V came to 5 bases and at J to 5 bases, leaving 3 bases not matched to a gene. The germline CDR1 and CDR2 sequences are SEHNR and FQNEAQ (reference sequence). CDR3 nucleotide sequence: TGTGCCAGCAGCAAAGGGACTAGCGGGAGGGAGACCCAGTACTTC. Translation: CASSKGTSGRETQYF.

This sequence joins TRBV28 and TRBJ2-3, with 11 bases matching TRBD2. This CDR3 is built from 16 residues. The ends lost 5 bases at V and 0 bases at J; junction bases unmatched: 4. CDR1 and CDR2 (germline): MDHEN, SYDVKM. The CDR3 reads CASSLLAGGSTDTQYF. DNA of the CDR3: TGTGCCAGCAGTCTATTAGCGGGGGGGAGCACAGATACGCAGTATTTT.

The chain carries TRBV7-9 and TRBJ2-5; 10 bases align to TRBD2. Germline values: CDR1 SEHNR, CDR2 FQNEAQ (reference sequence). With V trimmed by 4 bases and J by 7 bases, 6 bases remained unmatched. This CDR3 contains 14 residues. The CDR3 spells CASSSGLAAGTQYF. The CDR3 DNA reads TGTGCCAGCAGCTCCGGACTAGCGGCCGGGACCCAGTACTTC.

The rearrangement joins TRBV13 to TRBJ1-1; D gene unclear. This CDR3 has 17 residues. V was trimmed by 2 bases and J by 1 base, leaving 17 bases between them. Germline V gene data show CDR1 as PRHDT and CDR2 as FYEKMQ (reference sequence). The CDR3 sequence is CASSLWAPFRANTEAFF. The DNA of the CDR3 is TGTGCCAGCAGCTTATGGGCCCCGTTCCGTGCGAACACTGAAGCTTTCTTT.